This T cell receptor beta chain was recovered during a study of cytomegalovirus exposure and HLA in healthy donors. The PCR ran on 60 Vbeta and 13 Jbeta primers. The method was immunoSEQ multiplex PCR; TCRdb's version includes in-frame clones alone and lacks a portion of them. The repertoire table contains about 130,000 clones. The CDR3 is made up of 14 amino acids. The germline CDR1 and CDR2 sequences are LNHNV and YYDKDF (reference sequence). After removal of 3 bases from V and 2 bases from J, the junction contained 0 bases not matched to a gene. This sequence was found in a man aged 18 to 35 in good health and CMV-seronegative. Specimen: PBMCs. The chain couples TRBV15 to TRBJ1-2, with 10 positions matching TRBD1. The chain's CDR3 is CATSRTGGNYGYTF. In nucleotides, the CDR3 is TGTGCCACCAGCAGGACAGGGGGCAACTATGGCTACACCTTC.